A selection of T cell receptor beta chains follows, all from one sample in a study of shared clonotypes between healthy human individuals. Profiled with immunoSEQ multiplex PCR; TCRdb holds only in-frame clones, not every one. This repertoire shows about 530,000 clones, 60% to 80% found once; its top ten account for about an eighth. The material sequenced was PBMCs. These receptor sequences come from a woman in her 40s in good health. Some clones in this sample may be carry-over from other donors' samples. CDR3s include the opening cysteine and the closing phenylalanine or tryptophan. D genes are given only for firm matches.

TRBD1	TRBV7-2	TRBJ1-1	TGTGCCAGCAGCGGACAGGGAGACACTGAAGCTTTCTTT	CASSGQGDTEAFF
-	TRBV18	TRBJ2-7	TGTGCCAGCTCACCACCGCAGACAGGACCCTACGAGCAGTACTTC	CASSPPQTGPYEQYF
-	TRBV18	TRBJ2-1	TGTGCCAGCTCACCCCTTCGGGATGAGCAGTTCTTC	CASSPLRDEQFF
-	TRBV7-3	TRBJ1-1	TGTGCCAGCAGCCCAAGGGGGACAAGGGGCTCTGAAGCTTTCTTT	CASSPRGTRGSEAFF
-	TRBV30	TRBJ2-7	TGTGCCTGGAGTGTAGGGGCACTCTACGAGCAGTACTTC	CAWSVGALYEQYF
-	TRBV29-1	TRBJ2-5	TGCAGCGCAGGGCCCCAAGAGACCCAGTACTTC	CSAGPQETQYF
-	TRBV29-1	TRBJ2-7	TGCAGCGTGCTACGGAGCTACGAGCAGTACTTC	CSVLRSYEQYF
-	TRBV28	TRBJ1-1	TGTGCCAGCAGCGGAAGCGAGACGCATATCAATTGGGCTTTCTTT	CASSGSETHINWAFF
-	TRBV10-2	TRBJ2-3	TGCGCCAGCAGGGCAGGGAATAGACCGCTACTTATAGAGCCCGTTACGCAGTATTTT	CASRAGNRPLLIEPVTQYF
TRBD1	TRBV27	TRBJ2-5	TGTGCCAGCAGTTTACACAGGGGAACGTACCAAGAGACCCAGTACTTC	CASSLHRGTYQETQYF
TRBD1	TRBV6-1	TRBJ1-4	TGTGCCAGCAGTGGAGACAGGGTTGCTGGGGAAAAACTGTTTTTT	CASSGDRVAGEKLFF
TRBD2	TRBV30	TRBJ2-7	TGTGCCTGGAGTGGGGGAGGGAACGAGCAGTACTTC	CAWSGGGNEQYF
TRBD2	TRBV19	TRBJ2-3	TGTGCCAGTAGGACGGGGACTACCACAGATACGCAGTATTTT	CASRTGTTTDTQYF
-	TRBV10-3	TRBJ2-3	TGTGCCATCAGTGGCCCGCAAACAGGCACAGATACGCAGTATTTT	CAISGPQTGTDTQYF
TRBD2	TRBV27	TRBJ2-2	TGTGCCAGCCCCGGGAGGGCCCGAACCGGGGAGCTGTTTTTT	CASPGRARTGELFF
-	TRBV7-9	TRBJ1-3	TGTGCCAGCACCAAGGGGGGTGCTTTTGGCCAATCCGGAAACACCATATATTTT	CASTKGGAFGQSGNTIYF